This entry features one TCR beta chain sequence. Its target is unknown. The source of the sample is a study of T cell responses to AZD1222 COVID-19 vaccine. Points from the study as a whole: Two AZD1222 doses significantly raised spike-specific TCR breadth and depth over controls. The donor cohort was predominantly white British with a female majority, and clonal diversity may have been underestimated.

Produced via immunoSEQ multiplex PCR; TCRdb's table is partial and in-frame only. Of tens of thousands of clones in the sample, about 88% were seen once. CDR1 is SGHDT and CDR2 is YYEEEE in the germline V gene. The V end lost 2 bases, the J end lost 0 bases, and 13 bases lay between the germline ends. The CDR3 covers 16 residues. The TCR was taken from an adult in good health. The material was peripheral blood, obtained on day 0 of AZD1222 vaccination. The chain joins TRBV5-6 to TRBJ2-3; possibly TRBD1 for D (5 bases). CDR3 loop: CASSLRQISSTDTQYF. Here the CDR3 DNA reads TGTGCCAGCAGCTTACGACAGATATCAAGCACAGATACGCAGTATTTT. The whole variable domain, filled in from reference TRBV5-6 and TRBJ2-3, reads DAGVTQSPTHLIKTRGQQVTLRCSPKSGHDTVSWYQQALGQGPQFIFQYYEEEERQRGNFPDRFSGHQFPNYSSELNVNALLLGDSALYLCASSLRQISSTDTQYFGPGTRLTVL.